The 30 T cell receptor beta chains in this list originate from one sample, sequenced in a study of low-dose radiotherapy and immunotherapy resistance in tumors. TRAV- and TRBV-specific primers were used for first-strand cDNA, which covered alpha and beta chains. TCR amplification ran 15 to 25 PCR cycles using constant-region and V-primer adapter primers. MiXCR, run by TCRdb on the reads, gives a single entry per CDR3 protein. The sample yields about 9,800 distinct CDR3 sequences, around 40% seen once. These TCRs come from a human donor with advanced metastatic prostate, ovarian, gallbladder or colorectal cancer (not recorded which). This table probably holds off-target reads from a library built for another chain.

This clonotype appeared a few times. V and J are TRBV3-1 and TRBJ2-3, with TRBD2 identical over 8 bases. With V trimmed by 2 bases and J by 4 bases, 11 bases remained unmatched. This CDR3 spans 17 amino acids. CDR1 is LGHDT, CDR2 YNNKEL, per germline (reference sequence). In nucleotides, the CDR3 is TGTGCCAGCAGCCAAACCCCGTCGGCGGGAGGAGCAGATACGCAGTATTTT. Translating gives CASSQTPSAGGADTQYF.

V and J are TRBV29-1 and TRBJ2-7; perhaps TRBD2 as D (5 bases). The V gene's germline CDR1 is SQVTM and CDR2 ANQGSEA. The germline V and J ends were trimmed by 0 bases and 5 bases, with 11 bases remaining between them. The CDR3 runs to 13 residues. The CDR3 DNA reads as TGCAGCGTTGAAGATTTCCAGACTAACGAGCAGTACTTC. Amino acid sequence: CSVEDFQTNEQYF.

The sample holds a few counts of this clonotype. The chain employs TRBV29-1 and TRBJ2-7; possible D gene TRBD2, 5 bases. The V end lost 7 bases, the J end lost 5 bases, and 15 bases lay between the germline ends. Germline assignment: CDR1 SQVTM and CDR2 ANQGSEA. CDR3 size: 12 residues. The CDR3 protein is CSARPGGHEQYF. The CDR3 DNA reads TGCAGCGCCCGCCCGGGCGGGCACGAGCAGTACTTC.

The chain is built from TRBV7-2 and TRBJ2-3; 9 bases line up with TRBD2. J lost 3 bases, V lost 4 bases, and 11 bases had no gene match. There are 17 residues in the CDR3. Per the germline V gene, CDR1 is SGHTA and CDR2 is FQGNSA. The CDR3, as DNA: TGTGCCAGCAGCTCCCCCGAGGGGACTAGCCTTACAGATACGCAGTATTTT. This gives the protein CASSSPEGTSLTDTQYF.

The V gene is TRBV2, the J gene TRBJ2-5; D ambiguous. The CDR3 runs to 10 residues. V lost 8 bases and J 5 bases, leaving 6 bases between the germline ends. The germline CDR1 and CDR2 sequences are SNHLY and FYNNEI. The CDR3 protein is CASRAETQYF. As DNA, the CDR3 is TGTGCCAGCCGGGCGGAGACCCAGTACTTC.

The rearrangement links TRBV7-2 to TRBJ2-3; 8 nucleotides match TRBD2. This CDR3 region has 14 residues. In germline, CDR1 is SGHTA, CDR2 FQGNSA. The V segment lost 2 bases and the J segment 4 bases; nucleotides outside the gene matches: 2. The CDR3 nucleotides are TGTGCCAGCAGCTTAAGCGGGGGATCAGATACGCAGTATTTT. Residues: CASSLSGGSDTQYF. The full variable domain, rest sourced from reference TRBV7-2 and TRBJ2-3, is GAGVSQSPSNKVTEKGKDVELRCDPISGHTALYWYRQSLGQGLEFLIYFQGNSAPDKSGLPSDRFSAERTGGSVSTLTIQRTQQEDSAVYLCASSLSGGSDTQYFGPGTRLTVL.

The gene calls are TRBV7-2 and TRBJ2-4; TRBD2 matches at 14 bases. CDR3 length equals 14 residues. The junction had 2 bases not matched to a gene; V was cut back by 5 bases and J by 8 bases. Looked up from germline, CDR1 is SGHTA and CDR2 is FQGNSA. The CDR3 sequence is CASSKTSGRDIQYF. The CDR3 coding sequence is TGTGCCAGCAGCAAGACTAGCGGGAGGGACATTCAGTACTTC.

The chain combines TRBV29-1 with TRBJ1-2; 7 bases agree with TRBD1. Germline values: CDR1 SQVTM, CDR2 ANQGSEA. V dropped 4 bases and J dropped 7; count of bases not matched to a gene: 9. CDR3 length: 13 residues. The CDR3 nucleotides are TGCAGCGTTGGTCTACAGGGGTTAGGTGGCTACACCTTC. Amino acid sequence: CSVGLQGLGGYTF.

V and J are TRBV28 and TRBJ2-7; 7 bases match TRBD1. J was trimmed by 2 bases and V by 5 bases; bases with no gene match: 3. Germline CDR1 and CDR2: MDHEN and SYDVKM. There are 13 residues in the CDR3. CDR3 nucleotides: TGTGCCAGCAGTAGACAGGGAACCTACGAGCAGTACTTC. Encoded protein: CASSRQGTYEQYF. The complete variable domain, with remaining parts taken from reference TRBV28 and TRBJ2-7, reads DVKVTQSSRYLVKRTGEKVFLECVQDMDHENMFWYRQDPGLGLRLIYFSYDVKMKEKGDIPEGYSVSREKKERFSLILESASTNQTSMYLCASSRQGTYEQYFGPGTRLTVT.

This chain links TRBV7-2 with TRBJ2-5, with 8 bases matching TRBD2. The CDR3 is 14 amino acids. With V trimmed by 6 bases and J by 5 bases, 8 bases remained unmatched. The germline V gene encodes CDR1 SGHTA and CDR2 FQGNSA. The CDR3 DNA sequence: TGTGCCAGCAGAATCGGGGGGGCCGGGGAGACCCAGTACTTC. Its translation is CASRIGGAGETQYF.

V is TRBV5-6 and J is TRBJ2-3; TRBD2 aligns across 7 bases. Germline V gene sequence: CDR1 SGHDT, CDR2 YYEEEE. The CDR3 covers 16 residues. Losses at the gene ends were 3 bases for V and 8 bases for J; bases not matched to a gene: 15. As DNA, the CDR3 is TGTGCCAGCAGCTGGAATGAGCGGGGCGCTACCGCTACGCAGTATTTT. Its translation is CASSWNERGATATQYF.

About this clonotype itself: The junction shows a germline mismatch at one end, possibly a read error. V gene TRBV4-2 combines with J gene TRBJ1-5; D gene unclear. This CDR3 is built from 16 residues. Germline V gene data show CDR1 as LGHNA and CDR2 as YNFKEQ. In DNA form, the CDR3 reads TGTGCCAGAAGCCAAGATCCGTTTGGGGGCAATCAGCCCCAGCATTTT. This translates into CARSQDPFGGNQPQHF.

The V gene is TRBV10-3, the J gene TRBJ2-1; D is ambiguous. Per the germline V gene, CDR1 is ENHRY and CDR2 is SYGVKD. Trimming shortened V by 3 bases and J by 1 base, and 4 bases separated the two germline ends. CDR3 length equals 13 residues. The CDR3 DNA reads TGTGCCATCAGTGACGGATCCTACAATGAGCAGTTCTTC. Translating it yields CAISDGSYNEQFF.

There are a few counts of this clonotype. The chain carries TRBV13 and TRBJ2-2, with TRBD2 matching 8 bases. This CDR3 is 14 amino acids long. Per germline, CDR1 PRHDT and CDR2 FYEKMQ (reference sequence). J was trimmed by 7 bases and V by 5 bases; bases with no gene match: 6. In DNA form, the CDR3 reads TGTGCCAGCAGCCCTCGGGGGGGAAACGGGGAGCTGTTTTTT. Its protein product is CASSPRGGNGELFF.

This clonotype occurred a few times. The CDR3 spells CASSLGAGSSYNEQFF. The CDR3 DNA follows: TGCGCCAGCAGCTTGGGAGCGGGTAGCTCCTACAATGAGCAGTTCTTC. V and J are TRBV5-1 and TRBJ2-1; the D gene is possibly TRBD2 (6 bases). V was shortened by 0 bases and J by 0 bases, with 10 bases between the two germline ends. CDR1 is SGHRS, CDR2 YFSETQ, per germline. The CDR3 is 16 amino acids.

The V and J genes are TRBV3-1 and TRBJ2-1, with TRBD2 matching over 7 bases. This CDR3 is built from 16 residues. The germline CDR1 and CDR2 sequences are LGHDT and YNNKEL (reference sequence). Trimming took 4 bases from V and 0 from J; bases not matched to a gene: 6. The CDR3 region has the DNA TGTGCCAGCAGCCCTAGCGGACTAAGCTCCTACAATGAGCAGTTCTTC. It is translated as CASSPSGLSSYNEQFF.

By its share, this clonotype is medium-sized. The V gene is TRBV2, the J gene TRBJ2-5; D perhaps matches TRBD1 (6 bases). V gave up 3 bases and J gave up 6 bases, with 11 bases separating them. CDR1 is SNHLY, CDR2 FYNNEI, per germline. There are 13 residues in the CDR3. The CDR3 spells CASSESRGKTQYF. The CDR3 DNA reads TGTGCCAGCAGTGAGAGCAGGGGAAAGACCCAGTACTTC.

There are a few counts of this clonotype. The chain combines TRBV5-5 with TRBJ1-5, with TRBD1 matching 7 bases. CDR3 length: 14 residues. Germline lookup yields CDR1 SGHKS and CDR2 YYEKEE (reference sequence). Trimming at V came to 4 bases and at J to 6 bases, leaving 7 bases not matched to a gene. The CDR3 DNA reads as TGTGCCAGCAGCAAGACAGGGTCCAGTCAGCCCCAGCATTTT. This encodes CASSKTGSSQPQHF.

This clonotype was seen once. The rearrangement uses TRBV10-3 and TRBJ2-1, with D perhaps matching TRBD2 (7 bases). The CDR3 is made up of 14 amino acids. Germline V lookup: CDR1 ENHRY, CDR2 SYGVKD. The V gene lost 3 bases and the J gene lost 6 bases, with 12 bases spanning the gap. The CDR3 DNA is TGTGCCATCAGTGAATTGAGGGGGGGCAATGAGCAGTTCTTC. This encodes CAISELRGGNEQFF.

This chain connects TRBV6-6 to TRBJ2-7; weak D call: TRBD2 (5 bases). V lost 10 bases to trimming and J lost 0 bases, with 13 bases between them. The length of the CDR3 is 13 residues. The V gene's germline CDR1 is MNHNY and CDR2 SVGAGI (reference sequence). The CDR3 here is CATLEGSSYEQYF. CDR3 nucleotide sequence: TGTGCCACCCTAGAGGGCAGCTCCTACGAGCAGTACTTC.

The genes are TRBV15 and TRBJ2-1; D not certain. The germline gives CDR1 LNHNV, CDR2 YYDKDF (reference sequence). V shed 3 bases and J shed 2 bases, with 11 bases lying between them. CDR3 length equals 15 residues. CDR3 amino acids: CATSSQPGTYNEQFF. The CDR3 bases are TGTGCCACCAGCAGCCAGCCCGGAACCTACAATGAGCAGTTCTTC.

J is TRBJ2-7 and V is TRBV7-9, with 9 positions matching TRBD1. CDR3 length equals 14 residues. Looked up from germline, CDR1 is SEHNR and CDR2 is FQNEAQ (reference sequence). Trimming at V came to 5 bases and at J to 5 bases, leaving 7 bases not matched to a gene. In DNA form, the CDR3 reads TGTGCCAGCAGCGTGGGACAGGGAGGAGACGAGCAGTACTTC. Translation gives CASSVGQGGDEQYF.

This clonotype was observed a few times. The chain uses TRBV12-3 or TRBV12-4 and TRBJ2-5; possible D gene TRBD2, 5 bases. V lost 1 base to trimming and J lost 5 bases, with 8 bases between them. The CDR3 has 13 amino acids. CDR3 bases: TGTGCCAGCAGTTTAGAGCGGTCGGAGACCCAGTACTTC. It codes for CASSLERSETQYF.

In nucleotides, the CDR3 is TGTGCCAGCCTAGCAGGTCGTGAGCAGTTCTTC. Protein product: CASLAGREQFF. The chain is built from TRBV11-2 and TRBJ2-1; a weak D match, TRBD2 (5 bases). The CDR3 is made up of 11 amino acids. Trimming cost V 8 bases and J 9 bases, with 11 bases left between them. From germline, CDR1 is SGHAT and CDR2 FQNNGV.

The gene calls are TRBV6-2 or TRBV6-3 and TRBJ1-1, with a tentative D call TRBD1 (5 bases). V was cut by 6 bases and J by 1 base, with 9 bases left in between. CDR1 is MNHEY and CDR2 is SVGEGT in the germline V gene. The CDR3 is made up of 13 amino acids. The CDR3 coding sequence is TGTGCCAGCAGCCTGACAGAGAACACTGAAGCTTTCTTT. Translation gives CASSLTENTEAFF.

This clonotype was seen more than once but under ten times. The chain recombines TRBV6-1 with TRBJ2-5; TRBD1 matches 9 bases. The CDR3 totals 13 residues. Germline values: CDR1 MNHNS, CDR2 SASEGT. With 5 bases clipped from V and 4 bases from J, the junction kept 2 bases outside the gene matches. Here the CDR3 reads CASSPTGGETQYF. The CDR3 nucleotides read TGTGCCAGCAGTCCGACAGGGGGAGAGACCCAGTACTTC.

This clonotype counts as medium-sized. For the CDR3, the DNA is TGTGCCAGCAGCCAAGCGGTGGGGAAGAAGAGCTCCTACAATGAGCAGTTCTTC. Translating it yields CASSQAVGKKSSYNEQFF. The chain has TRBV4-2 and TRBJ2-1; no clear D gene. V shed 1 base and J shed 0 bases, with 16 bases lying between them. This CDR3 contains 18 residues. Germline V gives CDR1 LGHNA, CDR2 YNFKEQ.

The table lists this clonotype with a few counts. The chain carries TRBV28 and TRBJ2-7; D tentatively fits TRBD1 or TRBD2 (7 bases each). The V gene's germline CDR1 is MDHEN and CDR2 SYDVKM. The CDR3 extends over 16 amino acids. Trimming removed 6 bases from V and 0 bases from J, with 18 bases in between. CDR3 region: CASRTRGGASSYEQYF. The CDR3 DNA reads TGTGCCAGCAGAACCAGGGGGGGAGCTAGCTCCTACGAGCAGTACTTC.

The sample holds a few counts of this clonotype. The chain carries TRBV3-1 and TRBJ2-1; D is uncertain. Germline CDR1 LGHDT, CDR2 YNNKEL (reference sequence). With 5 bases removed from V and 0 bases from J, the gap between germline ends came to 11 bases. The CDR3 totals 15 residues. This CDR3 reads CASSAPHRSYNEQFF. The CDR3 region has the DNA TGTGCCAGCAGCGCACCCCATCGCTCCTACAATGAGCAGTTCTTC.

This clonotype has only a few counts. The V call is TRBV4-3, the J call TRBJ1-1; weak D call: TRBD1 (5 bases). With 0 bases removed from V and 6 bases from J, the gap between germline ends came to 14 bases. This CDR3 has 15 residues. From germline, CDR1 is LGHNA and CDR2 YSLEER. The CDR3 coding sequence is TGCGCCAGCAGCCAAGATCGTCAGGGAAGGGCTGAAGCTTTCTTT. Its translation is CASSQDRQGRAEAFF.